The TCR beta chain under discussion was sequenced for a study of T cell responses to AZD1222 COVID-19 vaccine. Broader study findings: Seropositive status at baseline applied to only a handful of AZD1222 recipients.

Generated by immunoSEQ multiplex PCR, the TCRdb table keeps only in-frame clones and is missing some. The sample consists of about 130,000 clones, 88% of them appearing once. Worth noting for this clone: The antigen remains undetermined.

The CDR3 is made up of 15 amino acids. Germline V gene lookup returns CDR1 PRHDT and CDR2 FYEKMQ (reference sequence). The ends were cut back, 2 bases at V and 10 bases at J, with 15 bases in the middle. The J gene is TRBJ1-6, the V gene TRBV13; D gene ambiguous. The clonotype comes from an adult in good health. The specimen was peripheral blood, collected on day 0 of AZD1222 vaccination. CDR3 sequence (DNA): TGTGCCAGCAGCTTAAAGTCCGGTCGACCATCACCCCTCCACTTT. Its protein product is CASSLKSGRPSPLHF.